This TCR beta chain was captured by sequencing in a study of shared clonotypes between healthy human individuals. Study findings and constraints: Limited genetic and exposure-history diversity came from having few donors.

A note on this clone: Its target is unknown.

The data were produced by immunoSEQ multiplex PCR, yet TCRdb's version contains in-frame clones alone and is incomplete. The sample gives some 1.5 million clones, around 98% of which show up once; about 0.4% is in the top ten. The germline V gene encodes CDR1 SGHRS and CDR2 YFSETQ. CDR3 size: 16 residues. Trimming removed 0 bases from V and 3 bases from J, with 16 bases in between. The chain couples TRBV5-1 to TRBJ2-7, with D perhaps matching TRBD2 (6 bases). This receptor was obtained from a man between 25 and 39 years old in good health. The sample comprised naive CD4+ T cells sorted from blood. Regarding subset: CD45RA+ positively selected. The CDR3 protein is CASSLGLMGRDYEQYF. The CDR3 DNA follows: TGCGCCAGCAGCTTGGGTCTGATGGGGCGGGACTACGAGCAGTACTTC. Based on the CDR3 plus reference TRBV5-1 and TRBJ2-7, the full variable domain is KAGVTQTPRYLIKTRGQQVTLSCSPISGHRSVSWYQQTPGQGLQFLFEYFSETQRNKGNFPGRFSGRQFSNSRSEMNVSTLELGDSALYLCASSLGLMGRDYEQYFGPGTRLTVT.